Described below is a single T cell receptor beta chain sequence and its context. Its antigen target is currently unknown. Base qualities are not provided; no much larger clone lies one nucleotide away. From a lookup of the germline V gene, CDR1 and CDR2 are MNHNS and SASEGT. Trimming at the junction amounts to 2 bases on V and 4 bases on J, and the germline ends lie 11 bases apart. Including the terminal cysteine and phenylalanine, the CDR3 comprises 14 residues. Here the CDR3 DNA is all that survives: 42 bases in frame from base 1. The data were obtained in a study of blood T cells in healthy people across ages (dated by TCRdb to the mid-2010s). Describing the broader study: In model experiments, template switching captured roughly one uniquely barcoded TCR beta cDNA molecule for every two T cells. Donors were grouped into four age groups: young (average about 15 years), middle-aged (about 40), aged (around 60) and long-lived (82). The study analyzed two additional independent replicas of 1 million unique cDNA reads from the same blood draw for two donors, one aged 18 to 30 and one aged 80 or older. To track age-related changes in TCR beta repertoire diversity, the study relied on deep sequencing normalized with unique cDNA molecular identifiers. To avoid experimental bias, donors of different ages were spread randomly across the sequencing lanes.

The investigation overall reported the following: Donor CMV infection status was unknown, potentially confounding age-related changes in expanded clonotypes. Observed TCR beta diversity correlated strongly with the percentage of naive T cells measured by flow cytometry. Estimates of total diversity based on one million sequenced T cells were considered lower bounds and underestimates. Compared with the aged group, more naive CD4+ T cells, fewer expanded clones and increased TCR diversity were shown by the long-lived group, suggesting age selection. As age increased, observed TCR beta diversity per million T cells dropped in a roughly linear way, and a significant reduction was already evident by age 40. Bulk unsorted PBMC profiling prevented conclusive comparison of naive and antigen-experienced compartments.

Systemically healthy Caucasian individuals from Russia, 35 to 50 in total and aged about 6 to 90 years, were included as donors. Roughly 9.5 milliliters of peripheral blood were drawn from each donor into EDTA-treated Vacutainer tubes. Ficoll-Paque density-gradient centrifugation was used to isolate PBMCs, with at least 7 million per sample. Total RNA was extracted from PBMCs with Trizol reagent, with at least 6 micrograms obtained per sample. The percentages of naive CD45RAhigh/CD27high T cells were determined by flow cytometry on a PBMC aliquot from every donor. The method behind the library was 5' RACE. Sequenced using an Illumina HiSeq 2500. A second PCR of about 6 to 11 cycles was performed with a sample-barcoded 5' primer and a J-beta primer mix. A unique molecular identifier was introduced onto each TCR beta cDNA molecule by a template-switch 5' adaptor carrying 12 random nucleotides. Each sample yielded at least 3 million CDR3-containing paired-end reads. All of the RNA was converted into first-strand cDNA using the Mint cDNA synthesis kit, with a TRBC-specific oligonucleotide serving as the primer. After uracil-DNA glycosylase treatment, a first 18-cycle PCR used universal primers M1SS and BC2_uni_R on all cDNA. Processing in the source paper ran as follows. For normalization, 1 million high-quality reads, each with a distinct molecular identifier, were randomly selected from each sample. Instead of being binned into consensus sequences, reads that shared molecular identifiers were thrown out. MiTCR, with a Q25 quality threshold and the strictest error-elimination algorithm, was used for CDR3 identification, clonotype clustering and error correction. A nonparametric unseen species model using Euler transformation provided a lower-bound estimate of total TCR beta diversity. TCRdb handled the public reads itself, with Q25 trimming in fastp and clone calling in MiXCR, and kept productive beta chains. Under each unique CDR3 protein, matching rows form one entry showing the most common genes and DNA. TCRdb, not the authors, supplied the V and J calls. In all, the sample holds about 1.6 million distinct CDR3 sequences, and around 36% of those were seen once. About 11% of the sample comes from the top ten.

The sample taken for sequencing was blood. This sequence was found in a woman aged 25 to 39 in good health. The chain is assembled from TRBV6-1 and TRBJ2-5, with no confidently assigned D gene. This receptor has the CDR3 CASSESVRRETQYF. The DNA reads as follows: TGTGCCAGCAGTGAAAGTGTTAGGCGAGAGACCCAGTACTTC.